The 20 T cell receptor beta chains in this list originate from one sample, sequenced in a study of blood T cell repertoires in COVID-19. Profiled with immunoSEQ multiplex PCR; TCRdb holds only in-frame clones, not every one. This sample has around 370,000 clones, with around nine tenths found just once. Sequencing used PBMCs or T cells enriched from blood (not recorded which). The receptors shown here come from a woman in her late teens or twenties who had recovered from COVID-19.

The chain couples TRBV7-8 to TRBJ1-5; D call uncertain. The length of the CDR3 is 14 residues. Trimming stripped 8 bases from V and 9 bases from J, with 20 bases between. Germline V gene lookup returns CDR1 SGHVS and CDR2 FQNEAQ. The CDR3 DNA sequence: TGTGCCAGCTCCCTTCAAGCGGGTTCGGGGCCCCAGCATTTT. It translates to CASSLQAGSGPQHF.

V gene TRBV6-6 combines with J gene TRBJ1-4; perhaps TRBD1 as D (5 bases). Trimming stripped 1 base from V and 5 bases from J, with 8 bases between. Germline values: CDR1 MNHNY, CDR2 SVGAGI (reference sequence). This CDR3 contains 14 residues. Written as DNA, the CDR3 is TGTGCCAGCAGTTACTTCGCAGGGAATGAAAAACTGTTTTTT. As protein: CASSYFAGNEKLFF.

This clone was observed a single time. The CDR3 region is CASSRQGNMNTEAFF. CDR3 in DNA: TGCGCCAGCAGCAGGCAGGGCAATATGAACACTGAAGCTTTCTTT. The J gene is TRBJ1-1, the V gene TRBV5-1; D may be TRBD1 (5 bases). This CDR3 region has 15 residues. CDR1 SGHRS and CDR2 YFSETQ come from the germline V gene. V shed 4 bases and J shed 0 bases, with 13 bases lying between them.

The chain combines TRBV28 with TRBJ2-7; TRBD1 matches at 8 bases. The germline CDR1 and CDR2 sequences are MDHEN and SYDVKM. The CDR3 length is 15 residues. J gave up 0 bases and V 7 bases, and 8 bases lay outside the gene matches. CDR3 nucleotide sequence: TGTGCCAGCAAAACTACAGGGGGAATCTCCTACGAGCAGTACTTC. Translating gives CASKTTGGISYEQYF.

The chain carries TRBV6-6 and TRBJ1-5, with 7 bases identical to TRBD1. Trimming took 9 bases from V and 5 from J; bases not matched to a gene: 7. Germline assignment: CDR1 MNHNY and CDR2 SVGAGI (reference sequence). This CDR3 is 13 amino acids long. The CDR3 region is CASTGTDYQPQHF. CDR3 coding DNA: TGTGCCAGTACCGGGACAGACTATCAGCCCCAGCATTTT.

There are a few counts of this clone. The chain links TRBV5-4 to TRBJ1-2; 8 bases agree with TRBD1. Per germline, CDR1 SGHNT and CDR2 YYREEE (reference sequence). V lost 4 bases, J lost 4 bases, and 6 bases stayed unmatched. This CDR3 is built from 14 residues. Here the CDR3 DNA reads TGTGCCAGCAGCCCGGGACAGGACTCCTATGGCTACACCTTC. Protein product: CASSPGQDSYGYTF. Based on the CDR3 plus reference TRBV5-4 and TRBJ1-2, the full variable domain is ETGVTQSPTHLIKTRGQQVTLRCSSQSGHNTVSWYQQALGQGPQFIFQYYREEENGRGNFPPRFSGLQFPNYSSELNVNALELDDSALYLCASSPGQDSYGYTFGSGTRLTVV.

This clone has only one observation. The chain is built from TRBV4-2 and TRBJ1-3; D is unclear. V was cut by 4 bases and J by 0 bases, with 13 bases left in between. The CDR3 runs 16 residues. Germline values: CDR1 LGHNA, CDR2 YNFKEQ. CDR3 amino acids: CASSPVESTSGNTIYF. CDR3 in DNA: TGTGCCAGCAGCCCCGTGGAGTCTACCTCTGGAAACACCATATATTTT.

The V and J genes are TRBV7-8 and TRBJ2-4; TRBD2 might be the D (7 bases). The length of the CDR3 is 16 residues. V was pared by 6 bases and J by 3 bases, with 18 bases between. Germline V CDR1 and CDR2: SGHVS, FQNEAQ. The CDR3, as DNA: TGTGCCAGCAGAGGGGGAAGGGGGGGAGGCAAAAACATTCAGTACTTC. It is translated as CASRGGRGGGKNIQYF.

The rearrangement uses TRBV19 and TRBJ2-7; tentatively, D is TRBD2 (5 bases). Germline-derived CDR1 and CDR2 are LNHDA and SQIVND (reference sequence). The CDR3 spans 13 residues. Trimming took 6 bases from V and 6 from J, leaving 15 bases between them. In DNA form, the CDR3 reads TGTGCCAGTAGCAACACGCGACGGGGCGAGCAGTACTTC. Protein product: CASSNTRRGEQYF.

The chain is built from TRBV27 and TRBJ1-1; maybe TRBD1 (6 bases). This CDR3 spans 15 amino acids. Germline V gene data show CDR1 as MNHEY and CDR2 as SMNVEV (reference sequence). V was cut by 0 bases and J by 4 bases, with 12 bases left in between. The CDR3 sequence: CASSLSGGPTTEAFF. The CDR3 bases are TGTGCCAGCAGTTTATCGGGGGGGCCCACCACTGAAGCTTTCTTT.

V is TRBV5-4 and J is TRBJ2-1; no clear D gene. CDR3 size: 16 residues. Germline assignment: CDR1 SGHNT and CDR2 YYREEE (reference sequence). The V end lost 4 bases, the J end lost 0 bases, and 14 bases lay between the germline ends. The CDR3, as DNA: TGTGCCAGCAGCCCTGACGGAGCGAGCTCCTACAATGAGCAGTTCTTC. Translation: CASSPDGASSYNEQFF.

This chain links TRBV7-3 with TRBJ2-3, with D perhaps matching TRBD2 (6 bases). The germline V and J ends were trimmed by 4 bases and 4 bases, with 9 bases remaining between them. Per the germline V gene, CDR1 is SGHTA and CDR2 is FQGTGA. This CDR3 has 13 amino acids. The CDR3 loop reads CASSSGGSDTQYF. The CDR3 bases are TGTGCCAGCAGCTCCGGGGGTTCAGATACGCAGTATTTT.

The chain links TRBV5-1 to TRBJ2-3, with 9 bases lining up with TRBD2. The CDR3 contains 18 residues. Germline V gene lookup returns CDR1 SGHRS and CDR2 YFSETQ. V dropped 0 bases and J dropped 5; count of bases not matched to a gene: 13. In DNA, the CDR3 is TGCGCCAGCAGCTTGGGGGTAGCGGGGGCCGCTAAGGAAGATACGCAGTATTTT. Its translation: CASSLGVAGAAKEDTQYF. Filled out from reference TRBV5-1 and TRBJ2-3, the complete variable domain reads KAGVTQTPRYLIKTRGQQVTLSCSPISGHRSVSWYQQTPGQGLQFLFEYFSETQRNKGNFPGRFSGRQFSNSRSEMNVSTLELGDSALYLCASSLGVAGAAKEDTQYFGPGTRLTVL.

The rearrangement joins TRBV6-2 or TRBV6-3 to TRBJ2-1, with 8 nucleotides matching TRBD2. This CDR3 comprises 16 residues. The germline V gene encodes CDR1 MNHEY and CDR2 SVGEGT. The ends lost 6 bases at V and 0 bases at J; junction bases unmatched: 7. The CDR3, as DNA: TGTGCCAGCAGCCGAGCGGGGGTAACCTCCTACAATGAGCAGTTCTTC. It yields the protein CASSRAGVTSYNEQFF.

V and J are TRBV28 and TRBJ2-3; 8 bases line up with TRBD2. The CDR3 has 15 amino acids. Looked up from germline, CDR1 is MDHEN and CDR2 is SYDVKM. Trimming at V came to 1 base and at J to 6 bases, leaving 6 bases not matched to a gene. The CDR3 spells CASSLSGGGGDTQYF. CDR3 in DNA: TGTGCCAGCAGTTTATCAGGTGGCGGGGGGGATACGCAGTATTTT.

The chain carries TRBV19 and TRBJ2-5, with D maybe TRBD1 (5 bases). With 3 bases removed from V and 4 bases from J, the gap between germline ends came to 12 bases. Germline CDR1 LNHDA, CDR2 SQIVND (reference sequence). The CDR3 contains 14 residues. The CDR3 region has the DNA TGTGCCAGTAGTATTACGACAGAAGGAGAGACCCAGTACTTC. It yields the protein CASSITTEGETQYF.

The chain employs TRBV5-5 and TRBJ1-3; D is unclear. Looked up from germline, CDR1 is SGHKS and CDR2 is YYEKEE (reference sequence). The CDR3 totals 15 residues. Trimming left V 4 bases short and J 1 base short, with 12 bases between. CDR3 bases: TGTGCCAGCAGCCAATGGTGGGAGTCTGGAAACACCATATATTTT. This sequence encodes CASSQWWESGNTIYF.

The chain joins TRBV10-2 to TRBJ1-4; D not resolved. The V gene lost 4 bases and the J gene lost 3 bases, with 9 bases spanning the gap. This CDR3 has 14 amino acids. Looked up from germline, CDR1 is WSHSY and CDR2 is SAAADI. The CDR3 nucleotides are TGCGCCAGCAGTGGAAGGGAGGCTAATGAAAAACTGTTTTTT. Protein product: CASSGREANEKLFF.

V and J are TRBV6-1 and TRBJ1-5; D might be TRBD1 (5 bases). Germline CDR1 is MNHNS and CDR2 is SASEGT. The CDR3 runs to 15 residues. V lost 2 bases to trimming and J lost 6 bases, with 14 bases between them. The CDR3 loop reads CASSERGRVSQPQHF. The CDR3 nucleotides read TGTGCCAGCAGTGAACGGGGGAGGGTTAGTCAGCCCCAGCATTTT.

The genes are TRBV7-3 and TRBJ2-7; TRBD2 might be the D (6 bases). The CDR3 covers 15 residues. CDR1 and CDR2 from the germline V gene are SGHTA and FQGTGA. Trimming pared 5 bases from V and 5 bases from J, leaving 19 bases between. In DNA, the CDR3 is TGTGCCAGCAGCCCACTATATGGAGGGTTAAACGAGCAGTACTTC. Translation gives CASSPLYGGLNEQYF.